This TCR beta chain is from a study of graft-versus-host responses after intestinal transplantation. Study at large: Every recipient underwent anti-thymocyte globulin induction, then tacrolimus and steroids for roughly 3 years.

On this clone: The antigen is undetermined.

Germline V gene data show CDR1 as MGHRA and CDR2 as YSYEKL. The CDR3 sequence is 15 residues long. With V trimmed by 4 bases and J by 3 bases, 2 bases remained unmatched. Study results and caveats: Recipient bone marrow held GvH clones, some seen earlier in ileum or blood. Some patients had graft-donor T cell macrochimerism, and their allografts showed high graft-versus-host to host-versus-graft clonal ratios. Early after transplant, HvG clones declined as circulating GvH clones peaked.

The table came from immunoSEQ multiplex PCR; TCRdb's copy has only in-frame clones and leaves some out. Among over 45,000 clones listed, roughly 90% were seen once. This TCR derives from a human patient who received an intestinal transplant, so some T cells may come from the graft donor. Sequenced material: PBMCs, taken 26 days after transplant. V gene TRBV4-1 combines with J gene TRBJ2-3; 12 bases map to TRBD2. The CDR3 loop reads CASSRLAGGTDTQYF. CDR3 in DNA: TGCGCCAGCAGCCGCCTAGCGGGGGGGACAGATACGCAGTATTTT.